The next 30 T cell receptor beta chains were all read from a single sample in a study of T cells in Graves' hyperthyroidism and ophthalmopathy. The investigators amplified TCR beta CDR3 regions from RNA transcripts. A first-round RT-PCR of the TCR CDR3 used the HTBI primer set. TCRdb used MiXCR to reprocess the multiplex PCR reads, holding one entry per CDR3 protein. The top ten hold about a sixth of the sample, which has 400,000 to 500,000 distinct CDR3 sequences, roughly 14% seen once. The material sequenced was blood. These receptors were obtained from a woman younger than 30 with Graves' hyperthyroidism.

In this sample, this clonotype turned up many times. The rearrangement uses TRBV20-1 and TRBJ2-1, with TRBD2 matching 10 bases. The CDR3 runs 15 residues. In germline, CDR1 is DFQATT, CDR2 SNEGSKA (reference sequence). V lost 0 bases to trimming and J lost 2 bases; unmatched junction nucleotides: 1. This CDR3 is CSARDLAGAYNEQFF. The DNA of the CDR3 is TGCAGTGCTAGAGATCTAGCGGGAGCCTACAATGAGCAGTTCTTC.

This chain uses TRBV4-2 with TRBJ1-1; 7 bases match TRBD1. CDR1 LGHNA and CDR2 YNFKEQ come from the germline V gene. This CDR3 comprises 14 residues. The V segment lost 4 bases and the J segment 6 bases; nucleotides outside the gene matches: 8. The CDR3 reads CASSLDRRRAEAFF. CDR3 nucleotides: TGTGCCAGCAGCCTGGACAGGCGCCGGGCTGAAGCTTTCTTT.

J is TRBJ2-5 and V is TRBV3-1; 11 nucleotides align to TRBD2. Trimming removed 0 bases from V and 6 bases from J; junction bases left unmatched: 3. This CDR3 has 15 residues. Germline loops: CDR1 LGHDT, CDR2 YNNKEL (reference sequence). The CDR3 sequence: CASSQDASGRKTQYF. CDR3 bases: TGTGCCAGCAGCCAAGATGCTAGCGGGAGGAAGACCCAGTACTTC.

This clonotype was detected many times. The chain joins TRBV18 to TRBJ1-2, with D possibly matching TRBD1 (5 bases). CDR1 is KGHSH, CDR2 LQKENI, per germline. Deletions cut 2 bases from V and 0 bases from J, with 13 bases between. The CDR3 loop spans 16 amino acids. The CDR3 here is CASSPAQGPTNYGYTF. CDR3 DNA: TGTGCCAGCTCACCAGCCCAGGGACCGACTAACTATGGCTACACCTTC. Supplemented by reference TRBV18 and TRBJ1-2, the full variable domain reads NAGVMQNPRHLVRRRGQEARLRCSPMKGHSHVYWYRQLPEEGLKFMVYLQKENIIDESGMPKERFSAEFPKEGPSILRIQQVVRGDSAAYFCASSPAQGPTNYGYTFGSGTRLTVV.

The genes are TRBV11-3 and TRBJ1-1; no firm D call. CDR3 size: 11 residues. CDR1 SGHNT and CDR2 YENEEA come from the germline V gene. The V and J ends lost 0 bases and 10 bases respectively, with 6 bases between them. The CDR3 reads CASSLDRGAFF. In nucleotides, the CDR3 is TGTGCCAGCAGCTTAGACCGGGGAGCTTTCTTT.

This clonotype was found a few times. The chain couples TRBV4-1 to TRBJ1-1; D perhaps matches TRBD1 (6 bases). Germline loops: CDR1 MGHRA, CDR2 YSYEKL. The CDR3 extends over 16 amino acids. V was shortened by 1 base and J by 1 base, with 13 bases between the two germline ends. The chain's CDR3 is CASSQVARTANTEAFF. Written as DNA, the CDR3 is TGCGCCAGCAGCCAAGTAGCGCGGACAGCGAACACTGAAGCTTTCTTT.

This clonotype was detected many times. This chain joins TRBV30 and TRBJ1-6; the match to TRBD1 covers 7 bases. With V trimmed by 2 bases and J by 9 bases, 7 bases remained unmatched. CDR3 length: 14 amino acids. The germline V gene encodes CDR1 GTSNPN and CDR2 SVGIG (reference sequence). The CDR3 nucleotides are TGTGCCTGGAGTCTCGGACAGGAGCTTTCACCCCTCCACTTT. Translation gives CAWSLGQELSPLHF.

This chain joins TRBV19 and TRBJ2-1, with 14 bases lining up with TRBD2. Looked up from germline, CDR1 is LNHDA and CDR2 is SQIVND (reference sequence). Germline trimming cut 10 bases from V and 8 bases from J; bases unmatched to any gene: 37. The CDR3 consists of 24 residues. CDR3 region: CATAPRVRSGTSGSLRLGDDEQFF. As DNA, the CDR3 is TGTGCCACCGCCCCCAGGGTTAGGTCCGGGACTAGCGGGAGTTTGAGACTGGGCGACGATGAGCAGTTCTTC. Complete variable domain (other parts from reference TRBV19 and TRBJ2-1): DGGITQSPKYLFRKEGQNVTLSCEQNLNHDAMYWYRQDPGQGLRLIYYSQIVNDFQKGDIAEGYSVSREKKESFPLTVTSAQKNPTAFYLCATAPRVRSGTSGSLRLGDDEQFFGPGTRLTVL.

For the CDR3, the DNA is TGTGCCACCAGTGCGTCGGGGGGCCGCTACACAGATACGCAGTATTTT. It translates to CATSASGGRYTDTQYF. The chain employs TRBV24-1 and TRBJ2-3, with D perhaps matching TRBD2 (7 bases). The length of the CDR3 is 16 residues. Trimming cost V 5 bases and J 2 bases, with 16 bases left between them. Germline CDR1 is KGHDR and CDR2 is SFDVKD.

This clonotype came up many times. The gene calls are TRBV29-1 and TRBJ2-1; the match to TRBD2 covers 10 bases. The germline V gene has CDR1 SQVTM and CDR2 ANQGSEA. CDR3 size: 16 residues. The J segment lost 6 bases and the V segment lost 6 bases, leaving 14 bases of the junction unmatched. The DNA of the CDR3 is TGCAGCGTGACCACTTCCAGCGGGAGGGCGCCCAATGAGCAGTTCTTC. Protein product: CSVTTSSGRAPNEQFF.

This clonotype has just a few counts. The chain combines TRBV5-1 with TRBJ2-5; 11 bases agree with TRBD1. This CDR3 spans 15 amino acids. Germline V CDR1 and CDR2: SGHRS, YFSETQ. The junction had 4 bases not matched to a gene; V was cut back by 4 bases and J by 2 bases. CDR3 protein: CASSVGQGGQETQYF. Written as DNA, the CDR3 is TGCGCCAGCAGCGTGGGACAGGGGGGTCAAGAGACCCAGTACTTC.

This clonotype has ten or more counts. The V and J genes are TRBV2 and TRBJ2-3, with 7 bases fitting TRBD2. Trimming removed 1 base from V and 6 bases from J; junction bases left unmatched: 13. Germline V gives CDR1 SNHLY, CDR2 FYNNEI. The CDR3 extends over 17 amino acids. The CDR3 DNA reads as TGTGCCAGCAGTGAAGTGGAGGGAGCGGGGACTGGGGATACGCAGTATTTT. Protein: CASSEVEGAGTGDTQYF.

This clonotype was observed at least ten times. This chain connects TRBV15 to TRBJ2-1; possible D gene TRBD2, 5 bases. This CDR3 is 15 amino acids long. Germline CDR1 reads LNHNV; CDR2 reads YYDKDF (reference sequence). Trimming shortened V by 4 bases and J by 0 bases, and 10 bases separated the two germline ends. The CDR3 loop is CATSKAASSYNEQFF. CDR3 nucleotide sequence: TGTGCCACCAGCAAAGCGGCCTCCTCCTACAATGAGCAGTTCTTC. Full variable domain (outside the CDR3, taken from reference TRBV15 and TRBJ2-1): DAMVIQNPRYQVTQFGKPVTLSCSQTLNHNVMYWYQQKSSQAPKLLFHYYDKDFNNEADTPDNFQSRRPNTSFCFLDIRSPGLGDTAMYLCATSKAASSYNEQFFGPGTRLTVL.

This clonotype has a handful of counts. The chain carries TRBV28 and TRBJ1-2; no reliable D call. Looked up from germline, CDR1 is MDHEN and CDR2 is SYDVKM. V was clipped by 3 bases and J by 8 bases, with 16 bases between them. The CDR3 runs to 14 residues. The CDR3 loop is CASSFPMLSRGYTF. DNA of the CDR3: TGTGCCAGCAGTTTCCCCATGTTATCAAGAGGCTACACCTTC.

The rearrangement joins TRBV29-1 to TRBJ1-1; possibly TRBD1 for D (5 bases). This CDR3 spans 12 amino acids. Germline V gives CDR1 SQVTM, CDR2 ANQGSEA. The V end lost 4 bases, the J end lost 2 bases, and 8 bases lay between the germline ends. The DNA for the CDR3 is TGCAGCGTTGCTAGGGGCAACACTGAAGCTTTCTTT. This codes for CSVARGNTEAFF.

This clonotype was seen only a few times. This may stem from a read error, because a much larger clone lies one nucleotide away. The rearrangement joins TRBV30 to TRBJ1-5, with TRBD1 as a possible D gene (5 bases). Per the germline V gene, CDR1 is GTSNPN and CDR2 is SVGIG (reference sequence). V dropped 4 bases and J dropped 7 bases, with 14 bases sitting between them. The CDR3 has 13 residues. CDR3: CAWTPGGRQPQHF. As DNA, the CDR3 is TGTGCCTGGACCCCTGGGGGACGACAGCCCCAGCATTTT.

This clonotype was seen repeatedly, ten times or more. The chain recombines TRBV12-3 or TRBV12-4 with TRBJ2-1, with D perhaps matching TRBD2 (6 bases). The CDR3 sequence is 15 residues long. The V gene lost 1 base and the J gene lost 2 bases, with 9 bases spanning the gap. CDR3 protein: CASSLGAGAYNEQFF. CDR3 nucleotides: TGTGCCAGCAGTTTAGGAGCGGGTGCCTACAATGAGCAGTTCTTC.

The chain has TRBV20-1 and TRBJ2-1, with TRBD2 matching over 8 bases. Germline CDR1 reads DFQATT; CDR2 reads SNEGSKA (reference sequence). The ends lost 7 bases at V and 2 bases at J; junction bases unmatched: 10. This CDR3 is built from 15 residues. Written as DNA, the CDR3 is TGCAGTGGAAAGACTAGCGAAACGGCCTACAATGAGCAGTTCTTC. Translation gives CSGKTSETAYNEQFF.

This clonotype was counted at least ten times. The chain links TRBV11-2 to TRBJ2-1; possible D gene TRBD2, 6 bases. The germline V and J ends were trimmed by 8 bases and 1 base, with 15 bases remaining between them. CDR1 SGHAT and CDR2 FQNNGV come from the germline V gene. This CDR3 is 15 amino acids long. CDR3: CASHDRAGSYNEQFF. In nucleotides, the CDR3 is TGTGCCAGCCACGACCGAGCGGGTTCCTACAATGAGCAGTTCTTC.

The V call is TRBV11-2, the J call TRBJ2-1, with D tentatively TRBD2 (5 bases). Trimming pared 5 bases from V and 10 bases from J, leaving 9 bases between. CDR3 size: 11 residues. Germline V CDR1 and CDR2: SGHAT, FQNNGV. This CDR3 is CASSGWREQFF. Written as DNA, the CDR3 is TGTGCCAGCAGCGGTTGGAGGGAGCAGTTCTTC. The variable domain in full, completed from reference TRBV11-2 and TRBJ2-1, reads EAGVAQSPRYKIIEKRQSVAFWCNPISGHATLYWYQQILGQGPKLLIQFQNNGVVDDSQLPKDRFSAERLKGVDSTLKIQPAKLEDSAVYLCASSGWREQFFGPGTRLTVL.

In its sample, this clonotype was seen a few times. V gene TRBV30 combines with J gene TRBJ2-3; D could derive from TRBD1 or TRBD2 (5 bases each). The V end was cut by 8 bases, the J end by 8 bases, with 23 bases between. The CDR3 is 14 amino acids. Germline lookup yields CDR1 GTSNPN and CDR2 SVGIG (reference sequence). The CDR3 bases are TGTGCCAGAGGGGTAGCAGGATCCGGGGTTACGCAGTATTTT. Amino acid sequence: CARGVAGSGVTQYF.

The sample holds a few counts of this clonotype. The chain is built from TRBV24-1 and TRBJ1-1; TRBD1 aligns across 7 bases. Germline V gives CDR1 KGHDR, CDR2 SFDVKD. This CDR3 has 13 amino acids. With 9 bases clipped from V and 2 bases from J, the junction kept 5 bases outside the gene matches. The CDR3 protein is CATGTGDNTEAFF. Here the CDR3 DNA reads TGTGCCACCGGAACAGGGGATAACACTGAAGCTTTCTTT.

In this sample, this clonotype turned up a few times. The CDR3 DNA reads as TGTGCCAGCCAAAACGCCCACGAGCAGTACTTC. Translation gives CASQNAHEQYF. The V gene is TRBV5-6, the J gene TRBJ2-7; D unclear. Trimming cost V 7 bases and J 5 bases, with 10 bases left between them. Germline V CDR1 and CDR2: SGHDT, YYEEEE. CDR3 length: 11 residues.

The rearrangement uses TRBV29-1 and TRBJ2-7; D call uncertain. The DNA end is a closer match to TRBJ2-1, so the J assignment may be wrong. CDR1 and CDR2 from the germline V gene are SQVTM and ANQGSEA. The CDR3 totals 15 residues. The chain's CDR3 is CSVEDHNSRSYEQFF. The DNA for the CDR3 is TGCAGCGTTGAAGATCATAACAGCCGATCCTACGAGCAGTTCTTC.

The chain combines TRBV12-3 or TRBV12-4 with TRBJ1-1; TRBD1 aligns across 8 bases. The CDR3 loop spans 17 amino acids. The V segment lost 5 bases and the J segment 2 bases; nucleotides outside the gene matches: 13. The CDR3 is CASSITINRGSNTEAFF. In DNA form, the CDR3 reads TGTGCCAGCAGTATCACAATTAACAGGGGGAGTAACACTGAAGCTTTCTTT.

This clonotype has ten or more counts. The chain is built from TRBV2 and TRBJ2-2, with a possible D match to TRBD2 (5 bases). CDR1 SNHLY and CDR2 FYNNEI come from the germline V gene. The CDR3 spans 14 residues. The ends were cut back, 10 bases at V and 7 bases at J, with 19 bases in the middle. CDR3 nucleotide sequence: TGTGCCACTCTACCCCCGGAGGCGGTCGGGGAGCTGTTTTTT. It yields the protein CATLPPEAVGELFF.

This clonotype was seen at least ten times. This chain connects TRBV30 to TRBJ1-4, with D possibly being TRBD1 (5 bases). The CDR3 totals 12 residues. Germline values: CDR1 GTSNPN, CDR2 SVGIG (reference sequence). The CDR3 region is CASDGANEKLFF. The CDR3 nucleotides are TGTGCTTCGGACGGGGCGAATGAAAAACTGTTTTTT.

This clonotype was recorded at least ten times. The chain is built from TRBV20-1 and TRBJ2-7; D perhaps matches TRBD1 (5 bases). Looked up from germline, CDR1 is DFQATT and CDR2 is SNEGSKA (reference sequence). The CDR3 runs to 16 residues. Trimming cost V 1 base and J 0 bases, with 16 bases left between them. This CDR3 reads CSARGPDTGRSYEQYF. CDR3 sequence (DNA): TGCAGTGCTAGAGGTCCGGACACAGGTCGCTCCTACGAGCAGTACTTC.

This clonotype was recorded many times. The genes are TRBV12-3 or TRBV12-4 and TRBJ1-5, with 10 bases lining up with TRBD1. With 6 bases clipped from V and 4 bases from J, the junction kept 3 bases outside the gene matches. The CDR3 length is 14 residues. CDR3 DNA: TGTGCCAGCAGCCGGGGACAGGGGAATCAGCCCCAGCATTTT. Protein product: CASSRGQGNQPQHF.

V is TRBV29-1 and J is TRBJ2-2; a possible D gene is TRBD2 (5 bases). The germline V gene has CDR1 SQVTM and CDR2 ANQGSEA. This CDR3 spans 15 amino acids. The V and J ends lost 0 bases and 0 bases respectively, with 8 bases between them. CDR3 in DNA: TGCAGCGTTGAAGATCACGGGGCGAACACCGGGGAGCTGTTTTTT. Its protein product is CSVEDHGANTGELFF.